This T cell receptor beta chain derives from a study of T cells expressing NK-cell markers. Germline V lookup: CDR1 DFQATT, CDR2 SNEGSKA (reference sequence). The CDR3 extends over 14 amino acids. Concerning this clonotype itself: Its target is not known.

TCRdb re-called the 5' RACE reads and catalogs CDR3 proteins one per entry, DNA excluded. With 150,000 to 180,000 distinct CDR3 sequences in the sample, the ten largest clones hold roughly a third. Overall study results and limits: Over 5 donors carried dominant NKG2C+ clonotypes that made up roughly 1.0-7.0% of their CD8+ T cells.

The genes are TRBV20-1 and TRBJ2-1; no DNA is available, so the TRBD2 call from TCRdb remains unchecked. The clonotype originates from a woman aged 50 to 60 in good health. Sequencing used blood T cells: a sorted CD56 or NKG2C T cell subset, CD4+ or CD8+ T cells, or bulk PBMC T cells (not recorded which). The CDR3 here is CSARGDSSYNEQFF.